This TCR beta chain was sequenced for a study of T cells in tuberculosis. The overall study: CD1B tetramers identified T cells specific for mycobacterial lipid GMM. Broader study findings: Active tuberculosis patients had shorter CDR3-alpha; the beta difference was nonsignificant.

A note on this clone: What it binds is unknown.

Method: immunoSEQ multiplex PCR; TCRdb's copy keeps in-frame clones and lacks some. The repertoire holds some 40,000 clones, with about 96% as singletons. The CDR3 consists of 16 residues. Germline assignment: CDR1 SGHRS and CDR2 YFSETQ. The V and J ends lost 0 bases and 1 base respectively, with 13 bases between them. The chain employs TRBV5-1 and TRBJ1-1; the D gene is possibly TRBD1 (5 bases). The clonotype originates from a donor between 10 and 29 years old with latent tuberculosis or without tuberculosis infection. Source material: PBMCs. The CDR3: CASSLDFRRANTEAFF. CDR3 DNA sequence: TGCGCCAGCAGCTTGGACTTTCGCAGGGCGAACACTGAAGCTTTCTTT.